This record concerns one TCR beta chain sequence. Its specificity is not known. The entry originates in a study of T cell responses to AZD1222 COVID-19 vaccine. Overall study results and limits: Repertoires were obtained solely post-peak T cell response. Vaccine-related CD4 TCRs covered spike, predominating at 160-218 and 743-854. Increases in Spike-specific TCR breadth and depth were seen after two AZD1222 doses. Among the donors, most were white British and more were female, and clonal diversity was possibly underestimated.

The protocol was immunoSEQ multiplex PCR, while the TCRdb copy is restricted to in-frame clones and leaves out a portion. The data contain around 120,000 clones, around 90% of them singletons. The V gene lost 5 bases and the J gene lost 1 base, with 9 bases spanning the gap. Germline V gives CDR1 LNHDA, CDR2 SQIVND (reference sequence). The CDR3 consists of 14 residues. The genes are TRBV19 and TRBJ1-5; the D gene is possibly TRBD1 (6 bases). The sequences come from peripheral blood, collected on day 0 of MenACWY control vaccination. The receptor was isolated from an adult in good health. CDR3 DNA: TGTGCCAGTAGTGGCAGGGGAAGCAATCAGCCCCAGCATTTT. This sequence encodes CASSGRGSNQPQHF. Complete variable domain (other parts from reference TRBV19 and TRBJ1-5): DGGITQSPKYLFRKEGQNVTLSCEQNLNHDAMYWYRQDPGQGLRLIYYSQIVNDFQKGDIAEGYSVSREKKESFPLTVTSAQKNPTAFYLCASSGRGSNQPQHFGDGTRLSIL.